The subject of this entry is one TCR beta chain. Its antigen is unknown. No base-level quality is on record; no much larger clone is a single base apart. The germline V gene supplies CDR1 MNHNS and CDR2 SASEGT. Deletion took 1 base off V and 4 bases off J, with a span of 7 bases between the germline ends. The CDR3 has 13 amino acids, counting the end cysteine and phenylalanine. The CDR3 DNA has 39 bases and is translated from base 1. The treatment or condition label, read with the paper, signifies: about 20 received Ad26.COV2.S at low or high dose, single or two shots; about 5 received placebo; per-sample allocation not given. For vaccine and placebo recipients, repertoires were sequenced using samples collected on day 63 after the first injection. In Cohort 1b, 25 or so adults aged 18-55 years were enrolled at a single site in Boston, USA, between 29 July and 7 August 2020. Ad26.COV2.S was a replication-incompetent adenovirus type 26 vector that expressed a prefusion-stabilized SARS-CoV-2 spike protein derived from the original Wuhan strain.

The entry originates in a study of Ad26.COV2.S vaccination and SARS-CoV-2 variants (dated by TCRdb to the early 2020s). As for the study more broadly: Vaccine-arm donors came from COV1001, a multicentre, randomized, double-blind, placebo-controlled phase I-IIa trial of Ad26.COV2.S in healthy adults. Ad26.COV2.S was administered intramuscularly at 5 x 10^10 or 1 x 10^11 viral particles, either as a single shot or as two shots given 56 days apart. Sequencing of the TCRbeta repertoire served to evaluate the specificity and breadth of SARS-CoV-2-reactive T cell receptors following Ad26.COV2.S vaccination. A total of 32 samples were included in the TCR-sequenced set, comprising around 19 Ad26.COV2.S vaccine recipients, 5 placebo recipients and 8 SARS-CoV-2 convalescent individuals. Participants in the trial were split at random into five groups of five each, receiving low-dose or high-dose Ad26.COV2.S once or twice, or else placebo on both occasions. Throughout the experiments and outcome assessment, investigators stayed blinded to trial group allocation.

General study outcomes and caveats: According to the authors, total T cell responses may have been underestimated by the TCR breadth and depth analyses. Spike-specific TCR breadth was higher in Ad26.COV2.S recipients than in placebo recipients (P = 0.0014). Vaccine and placebo recipients had comparable non-spike TCR breadth, which fits with the vaccine containing only spike. Substantial breadth of spike-specific CD8+ and CD4+ T cell responses was reported after vaccination. The study lacked the statistical power to compare responses across vaccine doses or regimens.

The immunoSEQ Assay was used to sequence TCRbeta CDR3 regions. After extraction, genomic DNA underwent amplification by bias-controlled multiplex PCR, followed by high-throughput sequencing. As for the original processing: To quantify the absolute abundance of every unique TCRbeta CDR3 region, sequences were collapsed and filtered. T cell fraction was estimated by normalizing TCRbeta template counts to usable DNA, with usable DNA measured through amplification of reference genes found in all nucleated cells. Repertoire TCRs were annotated as SARS-CoV-2-specific by exact matching of V gene, CDR3 amino acid sequence and J gene to a known reactive TCR set. MIRA supplied the reference SARS-CoV-2 TCR set, which was filtered for enrichment in COVID-19-positive ImmuneCODE repertoires so that public or cross-reactive TCRs were removed. Using the MIRA antigens, annotated TCRs were further analysed by specific ORF or by position within an ORF. Depth was the summed frequency of annotated unique rearrangements, while breadth was defined as annotated unique rearrangements over total unique productive rearrangements. Group comparisons of TCR breadth used two-sided Wilcoxon rank-sum tests. As stored in TCRdb, this immuneACCESS dataset retains in-frame rearrangements with V and J assigned. A fraction of the clones does not appear; measured against another copy, unresolved V genes explain less than half of the discrepancy, and the remainder lacks a known reason. That table is the source of V, J and clone size, and D and trimming were worked out from the DNA. The sample yields hundreds of thousands of clones; 88% were counted once. 6.4% of the sample is taken by the ten largest.

The origin of this receptor is a person between 18 and 65 years old who received the Ad26.COV2.S COVID-19 vaccine or a placebo. This chain is built from TRBV6-1 and TRBJ1-2; the D gene is possibly TRBD1, with 5 bases matching. The input for sequencing was peripheral blood, taken in a trial of Ad26.COV2.S vaccine versus placebo. At the DNA level, the sequence is TGTGCCAGCAGTGAAGAGGGGAGCTATGGCTACACCTTC. Translated, this gives CASSEEGSYGYTF.